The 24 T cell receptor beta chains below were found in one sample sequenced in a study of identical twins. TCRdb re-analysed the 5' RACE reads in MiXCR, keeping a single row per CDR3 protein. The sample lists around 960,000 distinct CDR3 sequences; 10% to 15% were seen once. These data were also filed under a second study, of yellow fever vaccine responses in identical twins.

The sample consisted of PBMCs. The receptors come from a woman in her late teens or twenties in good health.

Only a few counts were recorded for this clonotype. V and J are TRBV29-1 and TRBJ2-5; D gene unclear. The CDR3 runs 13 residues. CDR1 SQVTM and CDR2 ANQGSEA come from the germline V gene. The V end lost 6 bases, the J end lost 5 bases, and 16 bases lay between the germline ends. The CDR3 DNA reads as TGCAGCGTGAGAAGGGTCCTTATGGAGACCCAGTACTTC. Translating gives CSVRRVLMETQYF.

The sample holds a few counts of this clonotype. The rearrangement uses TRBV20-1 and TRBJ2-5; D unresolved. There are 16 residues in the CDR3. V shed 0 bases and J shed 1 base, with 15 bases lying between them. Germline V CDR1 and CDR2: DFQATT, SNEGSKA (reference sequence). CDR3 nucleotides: TGCAGTGCTAGAGATGAGGTTCTGATCGGCCAAGAGACCCAGTACTTC. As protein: CSARDEVLIGQETQYF.

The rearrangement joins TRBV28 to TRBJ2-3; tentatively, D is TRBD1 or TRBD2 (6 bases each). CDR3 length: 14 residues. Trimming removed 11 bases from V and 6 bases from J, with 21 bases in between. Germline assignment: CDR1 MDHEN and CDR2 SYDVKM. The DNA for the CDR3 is TGTGCCGCTTGCGGGACAAAAAGGGTGGATACGCAGTATTTT. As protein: CAACGTKRVDTQYF.

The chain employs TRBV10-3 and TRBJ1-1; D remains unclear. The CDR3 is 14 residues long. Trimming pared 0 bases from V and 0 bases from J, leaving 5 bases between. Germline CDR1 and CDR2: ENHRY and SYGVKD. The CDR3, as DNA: TGTGCCATCAGTGAGTCCGAGGTGAACACTGAAGCTTTCTTT. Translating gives CAISESEVNTEAFF.

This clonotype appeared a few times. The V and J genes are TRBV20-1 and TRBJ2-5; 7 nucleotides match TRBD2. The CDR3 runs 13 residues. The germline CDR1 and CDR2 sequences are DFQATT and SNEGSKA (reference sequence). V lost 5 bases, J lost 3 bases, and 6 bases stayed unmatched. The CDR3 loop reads CSAGPGLKETQYF. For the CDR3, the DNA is TGCAGTGCTGGACCGGGACTAAAAGAGACCCAGTACTTC.

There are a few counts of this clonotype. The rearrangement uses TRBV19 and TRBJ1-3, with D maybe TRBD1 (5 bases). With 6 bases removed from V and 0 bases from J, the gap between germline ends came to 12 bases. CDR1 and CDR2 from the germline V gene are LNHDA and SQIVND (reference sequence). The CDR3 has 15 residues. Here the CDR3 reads CASRIGANSGNTIYF. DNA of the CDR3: TGTGCCAGTAGGATCGGGGCAAACTCTGGAAACACCATATATTTT.

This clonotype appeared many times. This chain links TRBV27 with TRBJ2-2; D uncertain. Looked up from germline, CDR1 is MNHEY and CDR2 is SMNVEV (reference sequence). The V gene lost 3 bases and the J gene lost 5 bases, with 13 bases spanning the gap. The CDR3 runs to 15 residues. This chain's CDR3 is CASSLNTLGTGELFF. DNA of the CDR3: TGTGCCAGCAGTTTGAACACCTTGGGGACCGGGGAGCTGTTTTTT.

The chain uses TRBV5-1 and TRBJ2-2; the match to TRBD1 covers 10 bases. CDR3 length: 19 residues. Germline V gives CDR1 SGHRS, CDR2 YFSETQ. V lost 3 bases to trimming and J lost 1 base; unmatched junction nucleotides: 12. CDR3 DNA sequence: TGCGCCAGCAGCTGGGGGACAGGGGCCTTACTAAAGAACACCGGGGAGCTGTTTTTT. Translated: CASSWGTGALLKNTGELFF. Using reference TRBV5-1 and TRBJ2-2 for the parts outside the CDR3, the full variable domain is KAGVTQTPRYLIKTRGQQVTLSCSPISGHRSVSWYQQTPGQGLQFLFEYFSETQRNKGNFPGRFSGRQFSNSRSEMNVSTLELGDSALYLCASSWGTGALLKNTGELFFGEGSRLTVL.

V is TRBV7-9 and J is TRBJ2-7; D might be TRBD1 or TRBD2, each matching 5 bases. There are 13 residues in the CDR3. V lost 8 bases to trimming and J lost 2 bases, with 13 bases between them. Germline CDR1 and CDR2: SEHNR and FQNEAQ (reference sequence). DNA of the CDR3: TGTGCCAGCTCCGGGACCCGACCCTACGAGCAGTACTTC. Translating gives CASSGTRPYEQYF.

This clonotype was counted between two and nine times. The CDR3 sequence is CASAANTEAFF. CDR3 DNA sequence: TGTGCCAGCGCAGCAAACACTGAAGCTTTCTTT. The chain couples TRBV18 to TRBJ1-1; D not certain. Germline lookup yields CDR1 KGHSH and CDR2 LQKENI. This CDR3 has 11 amino acids. V shed 8 bases and J shed 2 bases, with 6 bases lying between them.

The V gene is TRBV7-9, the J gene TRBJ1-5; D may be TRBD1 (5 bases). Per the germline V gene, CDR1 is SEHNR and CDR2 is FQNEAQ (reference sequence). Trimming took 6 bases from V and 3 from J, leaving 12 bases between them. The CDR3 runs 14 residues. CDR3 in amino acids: CASSSGSNNQPQHF. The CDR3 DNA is TGTGCCAGCAGTTCAGGGTCGAACAATCAGCCCCAGCATTTT.

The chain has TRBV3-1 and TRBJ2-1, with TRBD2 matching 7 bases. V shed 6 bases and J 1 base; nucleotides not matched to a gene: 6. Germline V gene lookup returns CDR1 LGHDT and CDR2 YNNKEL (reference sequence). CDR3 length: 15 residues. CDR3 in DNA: TGTGCCAGCAGGAGCGGGGAAGGATCCTACAATGAGCAGTTCTTC. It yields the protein CASRSGEGSYNEQFF.

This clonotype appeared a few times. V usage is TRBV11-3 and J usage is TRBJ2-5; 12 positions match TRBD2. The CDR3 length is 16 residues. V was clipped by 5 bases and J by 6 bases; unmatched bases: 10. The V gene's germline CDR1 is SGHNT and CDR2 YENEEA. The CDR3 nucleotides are TGTGCCAGCAGCCACACCGGGACTAGCGGGCTGAAGACCCAGTACTTC. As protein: CASSHTGTSGLKTQYF.

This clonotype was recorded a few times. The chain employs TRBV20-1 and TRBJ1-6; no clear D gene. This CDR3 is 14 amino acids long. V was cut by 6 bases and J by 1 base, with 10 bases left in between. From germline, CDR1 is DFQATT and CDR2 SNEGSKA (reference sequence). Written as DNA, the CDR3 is TGCAGTGCGCCGTACCTGTCCTATAATTCACCCCTCCACTTT. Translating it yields CSAPYLSYNSPLHF.

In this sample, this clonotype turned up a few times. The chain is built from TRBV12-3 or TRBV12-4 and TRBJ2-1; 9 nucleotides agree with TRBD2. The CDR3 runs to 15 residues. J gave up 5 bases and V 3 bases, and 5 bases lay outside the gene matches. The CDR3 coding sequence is TGTGCCAGCAGTTTTAGCGGGAGACACGACAATGAGCAGTTCTTC. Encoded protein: CASSFSGRHDNEQFF.

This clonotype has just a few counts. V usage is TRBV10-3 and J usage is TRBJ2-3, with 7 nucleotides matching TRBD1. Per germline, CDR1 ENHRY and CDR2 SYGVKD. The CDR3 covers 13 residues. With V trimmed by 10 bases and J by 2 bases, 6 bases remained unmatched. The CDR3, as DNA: TGTGCCACCAGGGACAGCACCACAGATACGCAGTATTTT. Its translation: CATRDSTTDTQYF.

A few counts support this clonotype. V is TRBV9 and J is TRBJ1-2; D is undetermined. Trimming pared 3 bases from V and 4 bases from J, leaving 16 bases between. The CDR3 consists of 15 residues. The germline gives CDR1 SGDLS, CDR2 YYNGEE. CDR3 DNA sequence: TGTGCCAGCAGCGCCCGTCCGGGCACTGTCTATGGCTACACCTTC. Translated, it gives CASSARPGTVYGYTF.

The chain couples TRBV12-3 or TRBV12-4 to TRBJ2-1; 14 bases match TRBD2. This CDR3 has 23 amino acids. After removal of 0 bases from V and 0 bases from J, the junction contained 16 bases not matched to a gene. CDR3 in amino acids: CASSLARHFPGLAGEASYNEQFF. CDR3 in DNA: TGTGCCAGCAGTTTAGCCAGACATTTTCCGGGACTAGCGGGAGAGGCCTCCTACAATGAGCAGTTCTTC.

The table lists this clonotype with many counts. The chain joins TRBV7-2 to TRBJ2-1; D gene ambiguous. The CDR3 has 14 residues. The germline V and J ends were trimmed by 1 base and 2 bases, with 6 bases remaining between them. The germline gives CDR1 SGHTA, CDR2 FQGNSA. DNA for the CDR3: TGTGCCAGCAGCTTAGTACAACCCTACAATGAGCAGTTCTTC. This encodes CASSLVQPYNEQFF.

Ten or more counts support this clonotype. In DNA, the CDR3 is TGTGCCAGCAGCTCGGGACCCCTGGAGAACACTGAAGCTTTCTTT. This encodes CASSSGPLENTEAFF. The rearrangement uses TRBV12-3 or TRBV12-4 and TRBJ1-1; a possible D gene is TRBD1 (5 bases). There are 15 residues in the CDR3. Trimming cost V 6 bases and J 1 base, with 15 bases left between them.

The CDR3 nucleotides are TGTGCCAGCAGGGCGAGAGGGACAGGGGCCCTCCTACCGCAGCAGTTCTTC. It translates to CASRARGTGALLPQQFF. V gene TRBV6-1 combines with J gene TRBJ2-1; TRBD1 matches at 10 bases. From germline, CDR1 is MNHNS and CDR2 SASEGT. This CDR3 is 17 amino acids long. J lost 11 bases, V lost 6 bases, and 19 bases had no gene match.

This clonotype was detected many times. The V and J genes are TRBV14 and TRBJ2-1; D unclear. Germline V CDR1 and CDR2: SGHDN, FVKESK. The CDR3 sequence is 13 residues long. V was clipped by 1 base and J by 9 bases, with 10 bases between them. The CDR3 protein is CASSQAIAVEQFF. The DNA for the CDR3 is TGTGCCAGCAGCCAAGCCATAGCCGTTGAGCAGTTCTTC.

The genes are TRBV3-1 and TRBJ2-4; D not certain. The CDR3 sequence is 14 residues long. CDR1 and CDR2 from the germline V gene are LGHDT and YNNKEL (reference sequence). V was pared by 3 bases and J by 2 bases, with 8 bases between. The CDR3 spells CASSQTVTKNIQYF. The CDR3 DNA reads TGTGCCAGCAGCCAGACCGTAACCAAAAACATTCAGTACTTC.

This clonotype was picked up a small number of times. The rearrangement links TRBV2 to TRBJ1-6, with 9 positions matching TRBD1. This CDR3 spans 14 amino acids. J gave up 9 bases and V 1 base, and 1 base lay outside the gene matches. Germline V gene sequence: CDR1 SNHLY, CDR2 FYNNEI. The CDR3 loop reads CASSEDRGRSPLHF. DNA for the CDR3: TGTGCCAGCAGTGAAGACAGGGGGCGTTCACCCCTCCACTTT.